The rows below give T cell receptor beta chains drawn from one sample of a study of T cell repertoires in cytomegalovirus infection. One entry per CDR3 protein, called by TCRdb with MiXCR from the reads. The sample contains around 71,000 distinct CDR3 sequences, 20% to 25% of which appear only once. No antigen has been assigned to these receptors. The sequencing here drew on CD8+ T cells from cultured PBMCs, taken from culture after CMV antigen stimulation. These receptors all come from a human donor in good health (CMV status not recorded). Some clones in this sample may be carry-over from other donors' samples. The CDR3 runs from the conserved cysteine through the conserved F or W. A D gene is named only where the DNA matches it firmly. Expanded clones are given a class, and other clones once, few, many or no size at all.

TRBV7-9	TRBJ1-4	NA	few	TGTGCCAGCAGCTCCTCGACGGAGGTGTCTAATGAAAAACTGTTTTTT	CASSSSTEVSNEKLFF
TRBV5-4	TRBJ2-3	TRBD1	NA	TGTGCCAGCAGCCCCGACAGGGTCTTCACAGATACGCAGTATTTT	CASSPDRVFTDTQYF
TRBV19	TRBJ1-1	NA	NA	TGTGCCAGTAGTTCGGCGGGGGCTCCCGAAGCTTTCTTT	CASSSAGAPEAFF
TRBV7-6	TRBJ1-2	NA	NA	TGTGCCAGCAGCACCCCGTCAGACAGCCGCAACTATGGCTACACCTTC	CASSTPSDSRNYGYTF
TRBV19	TRBJ1-1	NA	NA	TGTGCCAGTTGGTCCAACACTGAAGCTTTCTTT	CASWSNTEAFF
TRBV6-2/TRBV6-3	TRBJ2-2	NA	once	TGTGCCAGCAGTTACACCAGGGAAGTAGCGGAGCTGTTTTTT	CASSYTREVAELFF
TRBV27	TRBJ1-5	TRBD1	NA	TGTGCCAGCAGTTCCGACAGGGTTGAGAATCAGCCCCAGCATTTT	CASSSDRVENQPQHF
TRBV6-5	TRBJ2-3	NA	few	TGTGCCAGCAGTTATCAGGGGGGGCCAGATACGCAGTATTTT	CASSYQGGPDTQYF
TRBV4-3	TRBJ1-6	NA	few	TGCGCCAGCAGCCAGGATCCTCTACCGACGGAGTCACCCCTCCACTTT	CASSQDPLPTESPLHF
TRBV7-6	TRBJ2-7	TRBD1	few	TGTGCCAGCAGTAGGACAGGGTTGGTCCACGAGCAGTACTTC	CASSRTGLVHEQYF
TRBV6-1	TRBJ2-3	NA	many	TGTGCCAGCAGTGAATGGAGGGGCAACACAGATACGCAGTATTTT	CASSEWRGNTDTQYF
TRBV6-2/TRBV6-3	TRBJ1-1	TRBD1	few	TGTGCCAGCAGTTACCATAGGGCAGGGGGCACGGTGAACACTGAAGCTTTCTTT	CASSYHRAGGTVNTEAFF
TRBV12-3/TRBV12-4	TRBJ1-1	TRBD1	medium-sized	TGTGCCAGCAGTACAGGGGGCTTTGGTGAAGCTTTCTTT	CASSTGGFGEAFF
TRBV6-2/TRBV6-3	TRBJ1-2	NA	few	TGTGCCAGCAGTTACTCGAGGGAGGAACCCATAACTAACTATGGCTACACCTTC	CASSYSREEPITNYGYTF
TRBV6-2/TRBV6-3	TRBJ2-1	NA	few	TGTGCCAGCAGTTTACCGGGAGATGAGCAGTTCTTC	CASSLPGDEQFF
TRBV7-9	TRBJ1-1	TRBD1	NA	TGTGCCAGCAGCTCCCCGGGACAGGGGGCGATCCCTGAAGCTTTCTTT	CASSSPGQGAIPEAFF
TRBV27	TRBJ1-3	NA	NA	TGTGCCAGCAGTTTATCTCCAATGACATCATACTCTGGAAACACCATATATTTT	CASSLSPMTSYSGNTIYF
TRBV7-6	TRBJ2-3	TRBD1	few	TGTGCCAGCAGCTTACGCTCCGGGACAGGGGGGACAGATACGCAGTATTTT	CASSLRSGTGGTDTQYF
TRBV12-3/TRBV12-4	TRBJ2-7	NA	NA	TGTGCCAGCAGTCACGGCAACTACGAGCAGTACTTC	CASSHGNYEQYF
TRBV2	TRBJ2-4	NA	NA	TGTGCCAGCAGTGAACCCTTTGGTCTAGCCAAAAACATTCAGTACTTC	CASSEPFGLAKNIQYF
TRBV4-1	TRBJ2-3	TRBD2	many	TGCGCCAGCAGCCAAATAGCCCCCTTCACTAGCGGGGGTTCAGATACGCAGTATTTT	CASSQIAPFTSGGSDTQYF
TRBV4-1	TRBJ1-6	NA	few	TGCGCCAGCAGCCCGATTCCCGTTCAATCCTCCTATAATTCACCCCTCCACTTT	CASSPIPVQSSYNSPLHF
TRBV7-2	TRBJ2-3	TRBD2	few	TGTGCCAGCAGCTTAGGGACTAGCGGGGGGGCTAGCACAGATACGCAGTATTTT	CASSLGTSGGASTDTQYF
TRBV7-9	TRBJ1-2	NA	many	TGTGCCAGCTGCCGAGCAGGCGAGCACTATGGCTACACCTTC	CASCRAGEHYGYTF